The 11 T cell receptor beta chains reported below all come from one sample, sequenced in a study of blood T cell repertoires in COVID-19. Produced via immunoSEQ multiplex PCR; TCRdb's table is partial and in-frame only. The sample consists of over 250,000 clones, about nine tenths of them appearing once. The sample consisted of PBMCs or T cells enriched from blood (not recorded which). These receptors were obtained from a woman under 30 who had recovered from COVID-19.

The chain uses TRBV9 and TRBJ2-7; D gene unclear. CDR1 is SGDLS and CDR2 is YYNGEE in the germline V gene. Trimming stripped 1 base from V and 6 bases from J, with 11 bases between. There are 13 residues in the CDR3. The CDR3 DNA sequence: TGTGCCAGCAGCGTAATTGTGGGCGCCGAGCAGTACTTC. Residues: CASSVIVGAEQYF.

This chain connects TRBV30 to TRBJ1-6, with 7 bases fitting TRBD1. CDR1 is GTSNPN, CDR2 SVGIG, per germline (reference sequence). The CDR3 has 12 amino acids. The trim removed 8 bases at V and 7 bases at J, leaving 5 bases unmatched. The CDR3 nucleotides are TGTGCCCGCAGGGGGGAGAATTCACCCCTCCACTTT. Translated: CARRGENSPLHF.

V and J are TRBV6-7 and TRBJ2-7; TRBD2 matches 8 bases. TRBV6-7 is recorded as an ORF, its role being uncertain. The V segment lost 4 bases and the J segment 4 bases; nucleotides outside the gene matches: 6. CDR3 length: 14 residues. The CDR3 nucleotides read TGTGCCAGCAGTTTTAGCGGGGAAGATTACGAGCAGTACTTC. Amino acid sequence: CASSFSGEDYEQYF.

The V gene is TRBV9, the J gene TRBJ2-7; a possible D gene is TRBD1 (6 bases). The CDR3 covers 15 residues. Looked up from germline, CDR1 is SGDLS and CDR2 is YYNGEE. V gave up 0 bases and J gave up 1 base, with 11 bases separating them. The CDR3 sequence is CASSVDQGPSYEQYF. CDR3 DNA: TGTGCCAGCAGCGTAGATCAGGGGCCATCCTACGAGCAGTACTTC.

The chain employs TRBV29-1 and TRBJ2-1; D not certain. V gave up 1 base and J gave up 5 bases, with 9 bases separating them. Germline lookup yields CDR1 SQVTM and CDR2 ANQGSEA. The CDR3 consists of 13 residues. This chain's CDR3 is CSVEGSRHNEQFF. Here the CDR3 DNA reads TGCAGCGTTGAAGGGTCCAGGCACAATGAGCAGTTCTTC.

J is TRBJ2-7 and V is TRBV19; 9 bases agree with TRBD1. Germline V gene data show CDR1 as LNHDA and CDR2 as SQIVND (reference sequence). This CDR3 has 15 amino acids. Trimming took 7 bases from V and 3 from J; bases not matched to a gene: 10. CDR3 DNA sequence: TGTGCCAGTAAAACAACGGGACAGGGACTCTACGAGCAGTACTTC. Its protein product is CASKTTGQGLYEQYF.

The chain recombines TRBV5-4 with TRBJ2-7, with 10 nucleotides matching TRBD1. From germline, CDR1 is SGHNT and CDR2 YYREEE (reference sequence). Trimming took 5 bases from V and 6 from J; bases not matched to a gene: 8. The CDR3 sequence is 14 residues long. Here the CDR3 reads CASSPGQGRGEQYF. CDR3 coding DNA: TGTGCCAGCAGTCCGGGACAGGGGAGAGGCGAGCAGTACTTC.

The rearrangement joins TRBV28 to TRBJ2-1, with TRBD1 identical over 11 bases. Germline values: CDR1 MDHEN, CDR2 SYDVKM. The CDR3 loop spans 18 amino acids. V gave up 4 bases and J gave up 1 base; unmatched junction bases: 9. The CDR3 protein is CASSWWTGGIRSYNEQFF. In DNA, the CDR3 is TGTGCCAGCAGTTGGTGGACAGGGGGCATTAGGTCCTACAATGAGCAGTTCTTC.

This clone was picked up one time. This chain joins TRBV27 and TRBJ2-5, with a weak D call TRBD1 (6 bases). This CDR3 spans 14 amino acids. Trimming removed 3 bases at V and 5 bases at J, with 13 bases between. The germline CDR1 and CDR2 sequences are MNHEY and SMNVEV (reference sequence). CDR3 amino acids: CASSFLQGQETQYF. The CDR3 nucleotides are TGTGCCAGCAGTTTTCTACAGGGCCAGGAGACCCAGTACTTC.

The V gene is TRBV5-1, the J gene TRBJ2-1, with TRBD2 matching over 10 bases. V gave up 4 bases and J gave up 7 bases; unmatched junction bases: 11. The CDR3 is made up of 16 amino acids. CDR1 is SGHRS and CDR2 is YFSETQ in the germline V gene. The DNA for the CDR3 is TGCGCCAGCAGCCCCTTAAGCGGGAGGGCCACTAATGAGCAGTTCTTC. It encodes CASSPLSGRATNEQFF.

V usage is TRBV30 and J usage is TRBJ1-4, with 9 bases identical to TRBD1. In germline, CDR1 is GTSNPN, CDR2 SVGIG (reference sequence). The CDR3 extends over 15 amino acids. Trimming removed 0 bases from V and 8 bases from J; junction bases left unmatched: 7. CDR3 amino acids: CAWSVPGTGNEKLFF. DNA of the CDR3: TGTGCCTGGAGTGTACCAGGGACAGGGAACGAAAAACTGTTTTTT.